The 24 T cell receptor beta chains in this list originate from one sample, sequenced in a study of cytomegalovirus exposure and HLA in healthy donors. PCR involved 60 Vbeta and 13 Jbeta primers. Measured with immunoSEQ multiplex PCR; TCRdb has only the in-frame clones, and not every one. The data show 240,000 or so clones, with around 80% seen just once and about 7.3% held by the top ten. Sequencing was done on a sample of PBMCs. All receptors come from a woman aged 55 to 70 in good health and CMV-seropositive.

The rearrangement uses TRBV9 and TRBJ2-1, with D possibly being TRBD2 (5 bases). The CDR3 loop spans 17 amino acids. The V and J ends lost 0 bases and 6 bases respectively, with 19 bases between them. In germline, CDR1 is SGDLS, CDR2 YYNGEE. DNA of the CDR3: TGTGCCAGCAGCGTAGGAGCGGTATCGCGAGCGCGCAATGAGCAGTTCTTC. Protein product: CASSVGAVSRARNEQFF.

This rearrangement joins TRBV9 to TRBJ2-3, with 8 positions matching TRBD2. J gave up 0 bases and V 0 bases, and 0 bases lay outside the gene matches. This CDR3 is 15 amino acids long. CDR1 SGDLS and CDR2 YYNGEE come from the germline V gene. The CDR3 bases are TGTGCCAGCAGCGTAGCGGGAGGGAGCACAGATACGCAGTATTTT. It is translated as CASSVAGGSTDTQYF.

J is TRBJ2-3 and V is TRBV10-3; possibly TRBD1 for D (5 bases). Germline V gene sequence: CDR1 ENHRY, CDR2 SYGVKD. With 2 bases removed from V and 5 bases from J, the gap between germline ends came to 8 bases. The CDR3 is 13 residues long. Written as DNA, the CDR3 is TGTGCCATCAGTGAGGAGGACAAAGATACGCAGTATTTT. Translated: CAISEEDKDTQYF.

J is TRBJ2-3 and V is TRBV14, with 7 bases lining up with TRBD2. CDR3 length: 13 amino acids. V shed 4 bases, J shed 6 bases, and the junction held 4 bases outside the gene matches. CDR1 is SGHDN, CDR2 FVKESK, per germline. CDR3 amino acids: CASSLAGDDTQYF. The CDR3 DNA is TGTGCCAGCAGCCTAGCGGGTGACGATACGCAGTATTTT.

The V call is TRBV27, the J call TRBJ1-2; no clear D gene. The CDR3 is 12 amino acids. Looked up from germline, CDR1 is MNHEY and CDR2 is SMNVEV (reference sequence). V lost 6 bases to trimming and J lost 7 bases, with 12 bases between them. The CDR3 sequence is CASSTSGSGYTF. The CDR3 DNA is TGTGCCAGCAGCACCTCAGGCAGTGGCTACACCTTC.

The chain combines TRBV5-4 with TRBJ1-2; 8 bases align to TRBD1. Looked up from germline, CDR1 is SGHNT and CDR2 is YYREEE (reference sequence). V trimming: 5 bases; J trimming: 6 bases; junction bases outside the gene matches: 6. This CDR3 spans 13 amino acids. The CDR3: CASRWGQANGYTF. In DNA, the CDR3 is TGTGCCAGCAGGTGGGGACAGGCCAATGGCTACACCTTC. The full variable domain, completed using reference TRBV5-4 and TRBJ1-2, is ETGVTQSPTHLIKTRGQQVTLRCSSQSGHNTVSWYQQALGQGPQFIFQYYREEENGRGNFPPRFSGLQFPNYSSELNVNALELDDSALYLCASRWGQANGYTFGSGTRLTVV.

The chain joins TRBV12-5 to TRBJ1-4; D might be TRBD1 (6 bases). The CDR3 loop spans 16 amino acids. CDR1 is LGHNT, CDR2 FRNRAP, per germline. V shed 0 bases and J shed 7 bases, with 15 bases lying between them. This chain's CDR3 is CASGLVLGQQSEKLFF. The CDR3 DNA sequence: TGTGCTAGTGGTTTGGTACTTGGACAGCAGAGTGAAAAACTGTTTTTT.

V and J are TRBV2 and TRBJ1-1; tentatively, D is TRBD1 (6 bases). This CDR3 is built from 14 residues. Trimming stripped 5 bases from V and 1 base from J, with 11 bases between. Germline V CDR1 and CDR2: SNHLY, FYNNEI. The CDR3 DNA follows: TGTGCCAGCAGTCCGACAGGACGGAACACTGAAGCTTTCTTT. Protein: CASSPTGRNTEAFF.

The chain recombines TRBV9 with TRBJ2-7, with 7 positions matching TRBD1. The CDR3 contains 13 residues. Germline V gives CDR1 SGDLS, CDR2 YYNGEE. V shed 2 bases, J shed 2 bases, and the junction held 1 base outside the gene matches. The CDR3: CASSVGTAYEQYF. As DNA, the CDR3 is TGTGCCAGCAGCGTGGGGACAGCCTACGAGCAGTACTTC.

The rearrangement joins TRBV7-6 to TRBJ1-4, with TRBD1 as a possible D gene (5 bases). Germline CDR1 and CDR2: SGHVS and FNYEAQ. V was pared by 1 base and J by 0 bases, with 6 bases between. CDR3 size: 15 residues. The CDR3 DNA reads as TGTGCCAGCAGCTTAGAGGGGTCAACTAATGAAAAACTGTTTTTT. As protein: CASSLEGSTNEKLFF.

The V and J genes are TRBV5-6 and TRBJ1-5; TRBD1 agrees at 7 bases. Per germline, CDR1 SGHDT and CDR2 YYEEEE. After removal of 6 bases from V and 3 bases from J, the junction contained 9 bases not matched to a gene. The length of the CDR3 is 15 residues. The CDR3 DNA reads TGTGCCAGCATCTCCCGAGACAGGGACAATCAGCCCCAGCATTTT. Translation gives CASISRDRDNQPQHF.

V gene TRBV18 combines with J gene TRBJ1-1, with TRBD1 matching over 7 bases. CDR3 length: 14 residues. The germline V gene has CDR1 KGHSH and CDR2 LQKENI. V shed 4 bases, J shed 3 bases, and the junction held 5 bases outside the gene matches. CDR3 nucleotide sequence: TGTGCCAGCTCACGAAGAACAGGGGACACTGAAGCTTTCTTT. It codes for CASSRRTGDTEAFF.

This clone was found once. The chain employs TRBV19 and TRBJ2-1; TRBD2 matches at 13 bases. The germline CDR1 and CDR2 sequences are LNHDA and SQIVND (reference sequence). This CDR3 contains 18 residues. V gave up 5 bases and J gave up 6 bases; unmatched junction bases: 13. As DNA, the CDR3 is TGTGCCAGTAGTGCTCTCTCTACTAGCGGGAGGGCCTTCAATGAGCAGTTCTTC. This codes for CASSALSTSGRAFNEQFF.

The genes are TRBV5-6 and TRBJ1-5, with D maybe TRBD1 (5 bases). Germline CDR1 SGHDT, CDR2 YYEEEE. The CDR3 covers 17 residues. Trimming shortened V by 0 bases and J by 6 bases, and 19 bases separated the two germline ends. In DNA, the CDR3 is TGTGCCAGCAGCTTGGGAAATGCGCGGCAGGGCCGTCAGCCCCAGCATTTT. The encoded protein is CASSLGNARQGRQPQHF. The whole variable domain, remainder taken from reference TRBV5-6 and TRBJ1-5, is DAGVTQSPTHLIKTRGQQVTLRCSPKSGHDTVSWYQQALGQGPQFIFQYYEEEERQRGNFPDRFSGHQFPNYSSELNVNALLLGDSALYLCASSLGNARQGRQPQHFGDGTRLSIL.

The chain recombines TRBV6-1 with TRBJ2-7, with a possible D match to TRBD2 (5 bases). This CDR3 region has 16 residues. V was shortened by 2 bases and J by 0 bases, with 14 bases between the two germline ends. The germline CDR1 and CDR2 sequences are MNHNS and SASEGT. CDR3 region: CASSEWEPPVSYEQYF. DNA for the CDR3: TGTGCCAGCAGTGAATGGGAGCCGCCGGTCTCCTACGAGCAGTACTTC.

The gene calls are TRBV6-4 and TRBJ2-5; 11 nucleotides line up with TRBD2. Germline lookup yields CDR1 MRHNA and CDR2 SNTAGT. This CDR3 is 13 amino acids long. J gave up 7 bases and V 2 bases, and 0 bases lay outside the gene matches. CDR3: CASSDGTSGTQYF. As DNA, the CDR3 is TGTGCCAGCAGTGACGGGACTAGCGGGACCCAGTACTTC.

V is TRBV27 and J is TRBJ2-1, with D hard to call. CDR1 and CDR2 (germline): MNHEY, SMNVEV (reference sequence). This CDR3 contains 17 residues. V was pared by 5 bases and J by 0 bases, with 17 bases between. The CDR3 loop reads CASSPLPALSSYNEQFF. CDR3 DNA sequence: TGTGCCAGCAGTCCCCTCCCTGCACTTAGCTCCTACAATGAGCAGTTCTTC.

On this clone itself: Other DNA sequences of this sample code for an identical CDR3. This chain connects TRBV11-3 to TRBJ1-1, with D possibly TRBD1 on 6 matching bases. Trimming shortened V by 3 bases and J by 3 bases, and 11 bases separated the two germline ends. Germline-derived CDR1 and CDR2 are SGHNT and YENEEA. CDR3 size: 14 residues. The CDR3 coding sequence is TGTGCCAGCAGCTTCTCAGGGGTGGACACTGAAGCTTTCTTT. Its protein is CASSFSGVDTEAFF.

The count of this clone is one. The chain couples TRBV9 to TRBJ2-5; D remains unclear. Germline V gene data show CDR1 as SGDLS and CDR2 as YYNGEE. Deletions cut 3 bases from V and 0 bases from J, with 9 bases between. The CDR3 extends over 14 amino acids. CDR3 DNA sequence: TGTGCCAGCAGCGCCCTGGAGAACCAAGAGACCCAGTACTTC. Amino acid sequence: CASSALENQETQYF.

The chain combines TRBV12-2 with TRBJ2-5; the table assigns TRBD2, which was not confirmed against the DNA. TRBV12-2 is a pseudogene. The CDR3 runs to 16 residues. The CDR3 here is CASRYSLLGRYETQYF. CDR3 DNA sequence: TGTGCAAGTCGATACTCCCTACTAGGGCGGTATGAGACCCAGTACTTC.

This clone was observed a handful of times. One junction end disagrees with the germline gene, perhaps due to a read error. This sequence joins TRBV7-9 and TRBJ2-5, with TRBD2 matching 8 bases. This CDR3 spans 15 amino acids. The germline V gene encodes CDR1 SEHNR and CDR2 FQNEAQ (reference sequence). In nucleotides, the CDR3 is TGTTCCAGCAGCTCCGCGGGGGGCCTCCAAGAGACCCAGTACTTC. It encodes CSSSSAGGLQETQYF.

CDR3 sequence: CASSGGLAYEQFF. Here the CDR3 DNA reads TGTGCCAGTAGTGGGGGACTAGCTTATGAGCAGTTCTTC. The chain carries TRBV19 and TRBJ2-1, with 9 bases matching TRBD2. Trimming removed 5 bases from V and 8 bases from J; junction bases left unmatched: 4. Germline lookup yields CDR1 LNHDA and CDR2 SQIVND (reference sequence). CDR3 length: 13 amino acids. The whole variable domain, remainder taken from reference TRBV19 and TRBJ2-1, is DGGITQSPKYLFRKEGQNVTLSCEQNLNHDAMYWYRQDPGQGLRLIYYSQIVNDFQKGDIAEGYSVSREKKESFPLTVTSAQKNPTAFYLCASSGGLAYEQFFGPGTRLTVL.

The J gene is TRBJ1-5, the V gene TRBV13, with TRBD1 matching 10 bases. The CDR3 length is 17 residues. The V gene's germline CDR1 is PRHDT and CDR2 FYEKMQ (reference sequence). The V segment lost 5 bases and the J segment 4 bases; nucleotides outside the gene matches: 11. The CDR3 DNA reads as TGTGCCAGCAGCACGTGGACAGGGGGAAGTGGGAATCAGCCCCAGCATTTT. Translating it yields CASSTWTGGSGNQPQHF.

The chain combines TRBV5-1 with TRBJ2-2; D may be TRBD2 (5 bases). Germline-derived CDR1 and CDR2 are SGHRS and YFSETQ. Trimming took off 4 bases at V and 3 bases at J, with 16 bases between the two ends. The CDR3 length is 16 residues. The CDR3 loop is CASSPPLATDTGELFF. CDR3 DNA: TGCGCCAGCAGCCCCCCGCTAGCTACGGACACCGGGGAGCTGTTTTTT.